The 18 T cell receptor beta chains below all came from one sample that was sequenced in a study of T cell changes during pregnancy in multiple sclerosis. Assay: immunoSEQ multiplex PCR; the TCRdb copy retains only in-frame clones and omits some. The table shows 35,000 to 40,000 clones, with roughly nine tenths occurring only once. The source was CD8+ T cells from peripheral blood mononuclear cells, collected in the third trimester of pregnancy. All receptors derive from a female donor with multiple sclerosis, enrolled in a pregnancy study.

The chain joins TRBV7-9 to TRBJ1-2; 7 bases match TRBD1. J gave up 1 base and V 1 base, and 9 bases lay outside the gene matches. Germline CDR1 reads SEHNR; CDR2 reads FQNEAQ (reference sequence). This CDR3 spans 17 amino acids. CDR3 amino acids: CASSLGRTGLINYGYTF. As DNA, the CDR3 is TGTGCCAGCAGCTTAGGTCGGACAGGATTAATTAACTATGGCTACACCTTC.

This clone was detected once. The chain couples TRBV10-1 to TRBJ1-2; D unresolved. CDR1 is WNHNN and CDR2 is SYGVQD in the germline V gene (reference sequence). The V gene lost 4 bases and the J gene lost 3 bases, with 6 bases spanning the gap. The CDR3 length is 12 residues. The CDR3 coding sequence is TGCGCCAGCAGTGGCGCTGACTATGGCTACACCTTC. Translated, it gives CASSGADYGYTF.

The chain uses TRBV11-2 and TRBJ2-7, with 12 nucleotides matching TRBD1. Germline lookup yields CDR1 SGHAT and CDR2 FQNNGV. V lost 1 base to trimming and J lost 4 bases; unmatched junction nucleotides: 5. This CDR3 is built from 16 residues. The chain's CDR3 is CASSLGGTGGRYEQYF. The CDR3 DNA reads as TGTGCCAGCAGCTTAGGGGGGACAGGGGGCCGATACGAGCAGTACTTC.

The V call is TRBV6-4, the J call TRBJ2-3; TRBD1 might be the D (6 bases). Germline CDR1 and CDR2: MRHNA and SNTAGT. CDR3 length: 13 amino acids. V was pared by 3 bases and J by 2 bases, with 6 bases between. CDR3 in DNA: TGTGCCAGCAGTGAGGGGGCCACAGATACGCAGTATTTT. It is translated as CASSEGATDTQYF.

The chain employs TRBV7-9 and TRBJ2-3; 9 bases line up with TRBD2. Germline lookup yields CDR1 SEHNR and CDR2 FQNEAQ (reference sequence). With 8 bases clipped from V and 4 bases from J, the junction kept 4 bases outside the gene matches. The CDR3 has 13 amino acids. The CDR3 protein is CASGSGSSDTQYF. The CDR3 DNA is TGTGCCAGCGGTAGCGGGAGCTCAGATACGCAGTATTTT.

The chain uses TRBV10-1 and TRBJ1-2; 9 bases align to TRBD1. J was trimmed by 3 bases and V by 4 bases; bases with no gene match: 6. The CDR3 extends over 15 amino acids. Germline-derived CDR1 and CDR2 are WNHNN and SYGVQD (reference sequence). The chain's CDR3 is CASSVTGGAHYGYTF. The CDR3 nucleotides are TGCGCCAGCAGTGTTACAGGGGGCGCGCACTATGGCTACACCTTC.

The V call is TRBV28, the J call TRBJ1-4, with D perhaps matching TRBD1 (5 bases). Germline CDR1 reads MDHEN; CDR2 reads SYDVKM. There are 17 residues in the CDR3. Trimming pared 1 base from V and 0 bases from J, leaving 12 bases between. Written as DNA, the CDR3 is TGTGCCAGCAGTTTATCCCGGGGGACCGCAACTAATGAAAAACTGTTTTTT. The encoded protein is CASSLSRGTATNEKLFF. The whole variable domain, filled in from reference TRBV28 and TRBJ1-4, reads DVKVTQSSRYLVKRTGEKVFLECVQDMDHENMFWYRQDPGLGLRLIYFSYDVKMKEKGDIPEGYSVSREKKERFSLILESASTNQTSMYLCASSLSRGTATNEKLFFGSGTQLSVL.

The chain combines TRBV4-3 with TRBJ1-4, with TRBD1 as a possible D gene (6 bases). Germline lookup yields CDR1 LGHNA and CDR2 YSLEER. The CDR3 spans 14 residues. V was trimmed by 2 bases and J by 7 bases, leaving 11 bases between them. DNA for the CDR3: TGCGCCAGCAGCCAACAACAGGGAGTTGAAAAACTGTTTTTT. Protein product: CASSQQQGVEKLFF.

CDR3 coding DNA: TGTGCCAGTAGTATCCGCGAAGCTGAGCAGTTCTTC. This translates into CASSIREAEQFF. This chain uses TRBV19 with TRBJ2-1; D uncertain. Between the trimmed V and J ends, which lost 3 bases and 9 bases, there was a span of 9 bases. Germline CDR1 reads LNHDA; CDR2 reads SQIVND (reference sequence). CDR3 length: 12 residues.

V gene TRBV18 combines with J gene TRBJ2-5; 9 bases line up with TRBD1. The CDR3 runs 20 residues. V lost 0 bases to trimming and J lost 4 bases; unmatched junction nucleotides: 18. Per the germline V gene, CDR1 is KGHSH and CDR2 is LQKENI. The CDR3 sequence is CASSPPGQGRGQFFSETQYF. DNA for the CDR3: TGTGCCAGCTCACCACCGGGACAGGGTAGGGGTCAGTTCTTCTCAGAGACCCAGTACTTC.

CDR3 nucleotides: TGTGCCAGCAGTTTTCGGGGTGGAAAACTGTTTTTT. Translation gives CASSFRGGKLFF. This chain joins TRBV2 and TRBJ1-4; D is unresolved. The CDR3 has 12 residues. Trimming pared 5 bases from V and 10 bases from J, leaving 11 bases between. CDR1 is SNHLY and CDR2 is FYNNEI in the germline V gene.

This chain uses TRBV5-1 with TRBJ1-1; D is perhaps TRBD1 (5 bases). Per germline, CDR1 SGHRS and CDR2 YFSETQ. This CDR3 has 12 amino acids. The V end was cut by 0 bases, the J end by 7 bases, with 7 bases between. CDR3 residues: CASSLVGDEAFF. The CDR3 nucleotides read TGCGCCAGCAGCTTGGTAGGGGATGAAGCTTTCTTT.

The gene calls are TRBV11-2 and TRBJ2-5; D ambiguous. This CDR3 contains 14 residues. The germline gives CDR1 SGHAT, CDR2 FQNNGV. V dropped 0 bases and J dropped 5 bases, with 10 bases sitting between them. The CDR3 coding sequence is TGTGCCAGCAGCTTAGAATCCACGCGGGAGACCCAGTACTTC. Protein sequence: CASSLESTRETQYF.

The J gene is TRBJ2-5, the V gene TRBV7-9; 7 nucleotides agree with TRBD2. V gave up 8 bases and J gave up 4 bases; unmatched junction bases: 7. Germline CDR1 SEHNR, CDR2 FQNEAQ (reference sequence). The CDR3 spans 13 residues. CDR3 residues: CASLQRGRETQYF. The CDR3 DNA follows: TGTGCCAGCTTACAGCGGGGAAGAGAGACCCAGTACTTC.

The genes are TRBV2 and TRBJ2-1; D not resolved. V lost 5 bases and J lost 5, with 7 bases in between. Germline loops: CDR1 SNHLY, CDR2 FYNNEI. The CDR3 covers 12 residues. CDR3 in DNA: TGTGCCAGCAGTCTACAGCACAATGAGCAGTTCTTC. This encodes CASSLQHNEQFF. The full variable domain, rest sourced from reference TRBV2 and TRBJ2-1, is EPEVTQTPSHQVTQMGQEVILRCVPISNHLYFYWYRQILGQKVEFLVSFYNNEISEKSEIFDDQFSVERPDGSNFTLKIRSTKLEDSAMYFCASSLQHNEQFFGPGTRLTVL.

This clone was seen just once. V and J are TRBV4-3 and TRBJ2-3; D may be TRBD1 (5 bases). V lost 0 bases, J lost 3 bases, and 10 bases lay in between. CDR3 size: 15 residues. Per germline, CDR1 LGHNA and CDR2 YSLEER. CDR3 amino acids: CASSQDRDETDTQYF. The CDR3 DNA reads TGCGCCAGCAGCCAAGACAGGGATGAAACAGATACGCAGTATTTT.

The chain joins TRBV7-2 to TRBJ2-7, with D perhaps TRBD1 (5 bases). CDR1 SGHTA and CDR2 FQGNSA come from the germline V gene. Trimming removed 5 bases at V and 2 bases at J, with 13 bases between. The CDR3 spans 14 residues. CDR3 DNA sequence: TGTGCCAGCAGCCCAGGACATCTCACCTACGAGCAGTACTTC. Protein: CASSPGHLTYEQYF.

V and J are TRBV19 and TRBJ2-1, with TRBD1 matching over 8 bases. This CDR3 comprises 14 residues. The V gene end was trimmed by 6 bases and the J gene end by 4 bases; junction bases not matched to a gene: 5. Germline values: CDR1 LNHDA, CDR2 SQIVND (reference sequence). CDR3 sequence: CASRGQVPYNEQFF. CDR3 in DNA: TGTGCCAGTAGGGGACAGGTCCCATACAATGAGCAGTTCTTC.